This TCR beta chain was observed in a study of T-cell memory formation after mild COVID-19. At the level of the study: TCR clusters were mostly donor specific.

Of note for this clonotype: Antigen specificity is unknown.

Study findings and constraints: Clones contracting across day 15 to 85 had a balanced CD4/CD8 profile; later expanding clones leaned CD4+.

The authors produced TCR alpha and TCR beta cDNA libraries with sample barcodes and UMIs by 5'RACE using constant-segment primers. TCRdb used MiXCR to reprocess the 5' RACE reads, holding one entry per CDR3 protein. The sample contains about 610,000 distinct CDR3 sequences, approximately 15% of which appear only once. After removal of 3 bases from V and 6 bases from J, the junction contained 10 bases not matched to a gene. Germline V CDR1 and CDR2: LGHNA, YNFKEQ. The CDR3 runs 16 residues. The TCR comes from an adult woman who had mild COVID-19 (a few samples of this study predate the infection). Cell type and time point are not known. The V call is TRBV4-2, the J call TRBJ2-3; 9 positions match TRBD2. The specimen was PBMCs or a T cell subset sorted from them (not recorded which). The CDR3 loop reads CASSHRAGGFPDTQYF. In nucleotides, the CDR3 is TGTGCCAGCAGCCACCGAGCGGGAGGATTTCCGGATACGCAGTATTTT.